Listed here is a single T cell receptor (beta chain). Germline V lookup: CDR1 KGHSH, CDR2 LQKENI. The CDR3 has 15 residues. Trimming pared 2 bases from V and 4 bases from J, leaving 14 bases between. The data stem from a study of blood T cell repertoires in COVID-19. Repertoires were generated with immunoSEQ multiplex PCR, while TCRdb's copy carries only in-frame clones and drops some. The sample carries tens of thousands of clones, over 80% recorded once. The V gene is TRBV18, the J gene TRBJ1-2; D is uncertain. The sequenced material came from peripheral blood. The receptor's source is a human donor in a cohort sampled during active COVID-19. CDR3 region: CASSPDNAVSYGYTF. The CDR3 DNA reads as TGTGCCAGCTCACCAGACAATGCCGTCTCCTATGGCTACACCTTC.